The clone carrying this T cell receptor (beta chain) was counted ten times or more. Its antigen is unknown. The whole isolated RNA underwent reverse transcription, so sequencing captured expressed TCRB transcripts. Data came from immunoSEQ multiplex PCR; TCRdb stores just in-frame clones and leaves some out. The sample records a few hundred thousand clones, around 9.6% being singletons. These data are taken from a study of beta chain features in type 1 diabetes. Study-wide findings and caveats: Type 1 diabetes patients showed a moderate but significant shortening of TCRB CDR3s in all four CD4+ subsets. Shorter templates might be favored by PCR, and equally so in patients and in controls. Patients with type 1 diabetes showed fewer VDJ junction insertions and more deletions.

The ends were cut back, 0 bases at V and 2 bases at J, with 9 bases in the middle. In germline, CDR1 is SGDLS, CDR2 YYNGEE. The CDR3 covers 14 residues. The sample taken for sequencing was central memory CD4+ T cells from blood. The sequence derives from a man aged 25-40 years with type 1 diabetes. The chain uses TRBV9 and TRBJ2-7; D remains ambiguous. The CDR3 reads CASSVVGGTYEQYF. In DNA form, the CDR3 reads TGTGCCAGCAGCGTAGTAGGCGGTACCTACGAGCAGTACTTC.